This record concerns one TCR beta chain sequence. No antigen is known for it. This record comes from a study of vaccination and CD4 T cells after COVID-19. Each CDR3 protein is one row after TCRdb ran MiXCR on the PCR reads. This table holds 26,000 or so distinct CDR3 sequences, under 60% found once. Study-wide points: Rising from approximately 21 to 40, the median of SARS-CoV-2-reactive clonotypes did not change significantly. For convalescent patients, a median 86.3% of reactive clones surfaced exclusively after vaccination. For convalescent patients, 304 of the 307 vaccine-specific clones analyzed were classified as spike mono-reactive.

The CDR3 is 13 residues long. Time point defined: late sampling 161 to 241 days after vaccination in a few convalescent patients. This receptor was identified in a human donor who had recovered from COVID-19. The starting material was CD4+ T cells from blood, obtained about 7 months after SARS-CoV-2 vaccination. This chain uses TRBV21-1 with TRBJ2-7. TRBV21-1 is a pseudogene segment. CDR3 DNA: TGTGCCAGCAGCAGCGAGCGTACCTACGAGCAGTACTTC. This codes for CASSSERTYEQYF.